This T cell receptor beta chain was recovered during a study of blood T cell repertoires in COVID-19. Background on the study: Acute and convalescent COVID-19 samples came from the United States, Italy and Spain. T cells, B-cell-depleted T cells, or PBMCs provided the cDNA or gDNA that served as material.

As originally analysed: Estimated nucleated cell counts came from reference gene primer amplification. Method: immunoSEQ multiplex PCR; TCRdb's copy keeps in-frame clones and lacks some. Clonal size and the V and J genes are those of that table, whereas D and trimming came from the DNA. Seen here are more than 150,000 clones, approximately 90% observed once, and the top ten hold 0.85% to 0.95%. The material sequenced was peripheral blood. The sequence was collected from a woman younger than 35 who had recovered from COVID-19.

CDR3: CASSSGTGSYGYTF. Here the CDR3 DNA reads TGTGCCAGCAGCTCCGGGACAGGGAGCTATGGCTACACCTTC. The rearrangement joins TRBV5-4 to TRBJ1-2, with TRBD1 identical over 9 bases. CDR1 and CDR2 from the germline V gene are SGHNT and YYREEE (reference sequence). The CDR3 runs 14 residues. V trimming: 3 bases; J trimming: 4 bases; junction bases outside the gene matches: 4.